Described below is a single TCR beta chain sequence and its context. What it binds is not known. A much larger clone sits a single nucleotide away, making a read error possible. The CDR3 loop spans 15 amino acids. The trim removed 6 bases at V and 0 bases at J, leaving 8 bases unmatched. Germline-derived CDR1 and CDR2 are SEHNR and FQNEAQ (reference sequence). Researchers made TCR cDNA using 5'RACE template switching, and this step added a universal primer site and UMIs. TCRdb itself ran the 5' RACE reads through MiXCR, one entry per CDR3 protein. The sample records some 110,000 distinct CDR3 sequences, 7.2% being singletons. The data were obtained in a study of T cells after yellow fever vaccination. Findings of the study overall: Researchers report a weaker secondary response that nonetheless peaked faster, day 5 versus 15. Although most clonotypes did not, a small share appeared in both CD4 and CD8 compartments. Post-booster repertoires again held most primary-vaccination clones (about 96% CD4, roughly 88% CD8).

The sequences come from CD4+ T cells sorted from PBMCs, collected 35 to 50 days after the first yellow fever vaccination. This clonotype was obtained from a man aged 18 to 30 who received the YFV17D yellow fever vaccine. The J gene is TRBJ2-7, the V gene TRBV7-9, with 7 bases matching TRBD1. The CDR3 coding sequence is TGTGCCAGCAGGGATTTAAGGGACAGCTCCTACGAGCAGTACTTC. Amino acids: CASRDLRDSSYEQYF.